These 17 T cell receptor beta chains came from one sample sequenced in a study of CD8 T cells in ankylosing spondylitis. In TCRdb, the 5' RACE reads were re-called with MiXCR into one record per CDR3 protein. The repertoire holds 150,000 to 200,000 distinct CDR3 sequences, with roughly 10% as singletons. Sequenced: blood, either unsorted or a sorted T cell fraction (not recorded which). These receptors were taken from a male donor with ankylosing spondylitis or in good health (not recorded which).

This clonotype was seen repeatedly, ten times or more. V is TRBV7-8 and J is TRBJ1-5, with a possible D match to TRBD1 (5 bases). Deletions cut 1 base from V and 7 bases from J, with 14 bases between. This CDR3 has 15 residues. Germline loops: CDR1 SGHVS, CDR2 FQNEAQ. CDR3 bases: TGTGCCAGCAGCTTAGACGAAGACCCAGGGCAGCCCCAGCATTTT. Translation gives CASSLDEDPGQPQHF.

This clonotype has a count of ten or more. The V call is TRBV5-6, the J call TRBJ1-2, with 7 bases lining up with TRBD1. V shed 3 bases, J shed 4 bases, and the junction held 9 bases outside the gene matches. The CDR3 contains 15 residues. Germline V CDR1 and CDR2: SGHDT, YYEEEE. CDR3 in DNA: TGTGCCAGCAGCTACCGGGCCCCAGGGGGCTATGGCTACACCTTC. This sequence encodes CASSYRAPGGYGYTF. Complete variable domain (other parts from reference TRBV5-6 and TRBJ1-2): DAGVTQSPTHLIKTRGQQVTLRCSPKSGHDTVSWYQQALGQGPQFIFQYYEEEERQRGNFPDRFSGHQFPNYSSELNVNALLLGDSALYLCASSYRAPGGYGYTFGSGTRLTVV.

This clonotype appeared many times. J is TRBJ2-1 and V is TRBV6-5; no clear D. V gave up 4 bases and J gave up 1 base, with 11 bases separating them. Germline assignment: CDR1 MNHEY and CDR2 SVGAGI. This CDR3 spans 15 amino acids. The CDR3 here is CASSLTYGSYNEQFF. In DNA form, the CDR3 reads TGTGCCAGCAGTTTGACATACGGTTCCTACAATGAGCAGTTCTTC.

This clonotype was recorded at least ten times. The chain employs TRBV24-1 and TRBJ1-1; perhaps TRBD1 as D (6 bases). The V end lost 7 bases, the J end lost 4 bases, and 12 bases lay between the germline ends. The CDR3 is 13 residues long. Germline CDR1 reads KGHDR; CDR2 reads SFDVKD. CDR3 residues: CATRRGAGTEAFF. CDR3 bases: TGTGCCACCAGACGGGGGGCCGGCACTGAAGCTTTCTTT.

The V call is TRBV20-1, the J call TRBJ2-5; 7 bases are shared with TRBD2. Looked up from germline, CDR1 is DFQATT and CDR2 is SNEGSKA (reference sequence). Losses at the gene ends were 0 bases for V and 0 bases for J; bases not matched to a gene: 4. This CDR3 comprises 15 residues. DNA of the CDR3: TGCAGTGCTAGAGAAACTAGCGTTAACCAAGAGACCCAGTACTTC. This codes for CSARETSVNQETQYF.

The chain carries TRBV11-2 and TRBJ1-2; weak D call: TRBD1 (6 bases). Germline CDR1 reads SGHAT; CDR2 reads FQNNGV. The CDR3 length is 16 residues. Trimming took off 7 bases at V and 2 bases at J, with 20 bases between the two ends. DNA for the CDR3: TGTGCCAGCACACTTGGACCATTACAGGGAAACTATGGCTACACCTTC. As protein: CASTLGPLQGNYGYTF.

This clonotype occurred many times. This chain links TRBV5-1 with TRBJ2-5, with TRBD2 matching over 7 bases. Germline CDR1 reads SGHRS; CDR2 reads YFSETQ. V gave up 0 bases and J gave up 3 bases; unmatched junction bases: 2. The CDR3 runs 14 residues. In DNA form, the CDR3 reads TGCGCCAGCAGCTTGGACGGGAGGAAAGAGACCCAGTACTTC. This encodes CASSLDGRKETQYF.

The chain is built from TRBV5-1 and TRBJ2-7, with D perhaps matching TRBD2 (6 bases). CDR3 length: 13 residues. Trimming took 5 bases from V and 4 from J, leaving 13 bases between them. Germline V gene data show CDR1 as SGHRS and CDR2 as YFSETQ. The CDR3 nucleotides read TGCGCCAGCAGTTGGCGGGGCGGTTACGAGCAGTACTTC. Amino acid sequence: CASSWRGGYEQYF.

This clonotype appeared many times. This chain links TRBV24-1 with TRBJ2-3; D uncertain. This CDR3 contains 14 residues. With 5 bases removed from V and 5 bases from J, the gap between germline ends came to 13 bases. Germline V gene sequence: CDR1 KGHDR, CDR2 SFDVKD. The CDR3 bases are TGTGCCACCAGTGGTGAACGAAGGGAAGATACGCAGTATTTT. Its protein product is CATSGERREDTQYF.

This clonotype was seen repeatedly, ten times or more. The chain combines TRBV9 with TRBJ2-2; a possible D gene is TRBD2 (5 bases). The CDR3 loop spans 17 amino acids. The V end was cut by 4 bases, the J end by 0 bases, with 16 bases between. Germline CDR1 SGDLS, CDR2 YYNGEE. The CDR3 here is CASSPDGMAANTGELFF. The CDR3 region has the DNA TGTGCCAGCAGCCCGGACGGGATGGCAGCGAACACCGGGGAGCTGTTTTTT.

This clonotype was observed a few times. The chain recombines TRBV20-1 with TRBJ2-3; D is unclear. This CDR3 comprises 11 residues. Germline loops: CDR1 DFQATT, CDR2 SNEGSKA (reference sequence). Deletions cut 5 bases from V and 3 bases from J, with 6 bases between. The CDR3 here is CSALPTDTQYF. For the CDR3, the DNA is TGCAGTGCTTTACCAACAGATACGCAGTATTTT.

This clonotype was picked up many times. The chain joins TRBV20-1 to TRBJ1-1; 12 nucleotides line up with TRBD1. V lost 6 bases, J lost 1 base, and 12 bases stayed unmatched. Germline values: CDR1 DFQATT, CDR2 SNEGSKA (reference sequence). CDR3 length equals 17 residues. The CDR3 sequence is CSASPGTGGLGNTEAFF. Here the CDR3 DNA reads TGCAGTGCCAGTCCCGGGACAGGGGGCTTGGGGAACACTGAAGCTTTCTTT.

The chain employs TRBV11-2 and TRBJ1-2, with a tentative D call TRBD1 (5 bases). There are 12 residues in the CDR3. The V and J ends lost 5 bases and 4 bases respectively, with 8 bases between them. CDR1 and CDR2 (germline): SGHAT, FQNNGV. For the CDR3, the DNA is TGTGCCAGCAGCCAAGGGACCTATGGCTACACCTTC. It is translated as CASSQGTYGYTF.

This clonotype was counted only a few times. The chain links TRBV27 to TRBJ1-2; 10 bases map to TRBD1. V was pared by 6 bases and J by 6 bases, with 4 bases of the junction left unmatched. The CDR3 extends over 13 amino acids. Germline V gene data show CDR1 as MNHEY and CDR2 as SMNVEV (reference sequence). The CDR3 DNA is TGTGCCAGCAGACCGACAGGGGGCAATGGCTACACCTTC. Encoded protein: CASRPTGGNGYTF.

This clonotype has more than one count but fewer than ten. The chain recombines TRBV6-2 or TRBV6-3 with TRBJ2-7; 9 bases are shared with TRBD1. Trimming removed 2 bases from V and 0 bases from J; junction bases left unmatched: 8. The CDR3 runs to 17 residues. CDR1 is MNHEY, CDR2 SVGEGT, per germline. The CDR3 DNA reads as TGTGCCAGCAGTTACCCTGGGGACAGGGAATTCTCCTACGAGCAGTACTTC. It yields the protein CASSYPGDREFSYEQYF.

At least ten counts were recorded for this clonotype. The CDR3 reads CASSPTRSSVYGYTF. The CDR3 nucleotides are TGCGCCAGCAGCCCAACGAGGTCCAGTGTCTATGGCTACACCTTC. The chain links TRBV5-1 to TRBJ1-2; the D is unclear. Germline V gene sequence: CDR1 SGHRS, CDR2 YFSETQ. This CDR3 has 15 residues. Trimming removed 4 bases from V and 4 bases from J, with 17 bases in between.

The chain has TRBV5-1 and TRBJ2-1, with D perhaps TRBD2 (5 bases). In germline, CDR1 is SGHRS, CDR2 YFSETQ. The CDR3 contains 13 residues. Trimming removed 2 bases from V and 8 bases from J, with 11 bases in between. CDR3 sequence: CASSFGLGDEQFF. The CDR3 DNA sequence: TGCGCCAGCAGCTTCGGATTGGGAGATGAGCAGTTCTTC.